In this sample, the clone carrying this T cell receptor (beta chain) turned up many times. The antigen remains undetermined. This specimen comes from a study of early T cells in non-severe SARS-CoV-2 infection. Study as a whole: Chains from this unsorted whole-blood bulk RNA could not be paired.

CDR3 length equals 13 residues. Trimming removed 4 bases at V and 5 bases at J, with 11 bases between. Germline CDR1 is SGHAT and CDR2 is FQNNGV. General observations from the study: Private and CD4 specificities were missed by VDJdb matching, which favored anti-spike CD8 responses.

Unique molecular identifiers were attached to individual cDNA molecules. TCRdb re-analysed the 5' RACE reads in MiXCR, keeping a single row per CDR3 protein. The table has fewer than 55,000 distinct CDR3 sequences, roughly 4% seen once. This TCR came from an adult who was a healthcare worker with PCR-confirmed SARS-CoV-2 infection or an uninfected control (not recorded which). Sequencing input: whole blood. The chain uses TRBV11-2 and TRBJ1-1; no reliable D call. The CDR3 here is CASSSGSGTEAFF. The CDR3 bases are TGTGCCAGCAGCTCCGGGTCGGGAACTGAAGCTTTCTTT. Together with reference TRBV11-2 and TRBJ1-1, the CDR3 gives the full variable domain: EAGVAQSPRYKIIEKRQSVAFWCNPISGHATLYWYQQILGQGPKLLIQFQNNGVVDDSQLPKDRFSAERLKGVDSTLKIQPAKLEDSAVYLCASSSGSGTEAFFGQGTRLTVV.